These 29 T cell receptor beta chains originate from one sample sequenced in a study of somatic mutations in cytotoxic T cells in rheumatoid arthritis. TCRdb keeps only in-frame clones here, not all; method: immunoSEQ multiplex PCR. This sample yields about 17,000 clones, of which about 80% are seen a single time; about 20% belongs to the top ten. Sequences were obtained from CD8+ T cells sorted from blood. These receptors all come from an adult with rheumatoid arthritis.

Only a few counts were recorded for this clone. The CDR3 nucleotides read TGTGCCAGCAGCCAATTATTTATAGGACAAAGTCGGGCCAACGTCCTGACTTTC. Translation: CASSQLFIGQSRANVLTF. The chain employs TRBV12-1 and TRBJ2-6; the table's TRBD1 call for D was not verified on the DNA. TRBV12-1 is recorded as a pseudogene. The CDR3 covers 18 residues.

The chain is built from TRBV28 and TRBJ2-7; D is perhaps TRBD1 (5 bases). The CDR3 has 16 amino acids. Between the trimmed V and J ends, which lost 4 bases and 1 base, there was a span of 17 bases. Germline V gene lookup returns CDR1 MDHEN and CDR2 SYDVKM. CDR3 nucleotide sequence: TGTGCCAGCAGTTCTCCCAGGGATTTAGGGTCCTACGAGCAGTACTTC. Translating it yields CASSSPRDLGSYEQYF.

The chain links TRBV11-3 to TRBJ2-1; a possible D gene is TRBD1 (5 bases). The CDR3 covers 14 residues. Germline V lookup: CDR1 SGHNT, CDR2 YENEEA. V dropped 4 bases and J dropped 6 bases, with 13 bases sitting between them. The CDR3 region has the DNA TGTGCCAGCAGCTCGCCCAGGCAGGGCAATGAGCAGTTCTTC. This encodes CASSSPRQGNEQFF.

This rearrangement joins TRBV9 to TRBJ2-1; D uncertain. The CDR3 covers 14 residues. Per the germline V gene, CDR1 is SGDLS and CDR2 is YYNGEE. V shed 2 bases and J shed 3 bases, with 9 bases lying between them. This CDR3 reads CASSVRQDYNEQFF. The CDR3 region has the DNA TGTGCCAGCAGCGTTCGGCAGGACTACAATGAGCAGTTCTTC. Full variable domain (rest looked up from reference TRBV9 and TRBJ2-1): DSGVTQTPKHLITATGQRVTLRCSPRSGDLSVYWYQQSLDQGLQFLIQYYNGEERAKGNILERFSAQQFPDLHSELNLSSLELGDSALYFCASSVRQDYNEQFFGPGTRLTVL.

V is TRBV4-1 and J is TRBJ1-1; D unresolved. The germline V and J ends were trimmed by 2 bases and 0 bases, with 7 bases remaining between them. Germline V gives CDR1 MGHRA, CDR2 YSYEKL. This CDR3 spans 14 amino acids. The CDR3 protein is CASSQKAMNTEAFF. CDR3 sequence (DNA): TGCGCCAGCAGCCAAAAGGCTATGAACACTGAAGCTTTCTTT.

The genes are TRBV4-1 and TRBJ2-7, with 8 positions matching TRBD2. Per the germline V gene, CDR1 is MGHRA and CDR2 is YSYEKL. The trim removed 1 base at V and 1 base at J, leaving 3 bases unmatched. There are 15 residues in the CDR3. CDR3 loop: CASSQVSGVSYEQYF. CDR3 DNA sequence: TGCGCCAGCAGCCAAGTTAGCGGGGTATCCTACGAGCAGTACTTC.

V usage is TRBV6-1 and J usage is TRBJ2-3; no definite D call. Germline CDR1 MNHNS, CDR2 SASEGT. Trimming shortened V by 2 bases and J by 3 bases, and 9 bases separated the two germline ends. CDR3 length: 14 amino acids. The CDR3 protein is CASSERWGTDTQYF. The CDR3 nucleotides are TGTGCCAGCAGTGAACGATGGGGAACAGATACGCAGTATTTT.

CDR3 DNA sequence: TGTGCCAGCAGCTTGGGGTTGACGCCCTACGAGCAGTACTTC. This encodes CASSLGLTPYEQYF. This sequence joins TRBV5-6 and TRBJ2-7; no reliable D call. The length of the CDR3 is 14 residues. CDR1 is SGHDT and CDR2 is YYEEEE in the germline V gene. The V gene lost 0 bases and the J gene lost 2 bases, with 9 bases spanning the gap.

V is TRBV7-9 and J is TRBJ2-1, with 7 bases fitting TRBD2. The ends lost 5 bases at V and 5 bases at J; junction bases unmatched: 6. The CDR3 is made up of 14 amino acids. The germline V gene has CDR1 SEHNR and CDR2 FQNEAQ (reference sequence). CDR3 sequence reads: CASSPQAGDNEQFF. In DNA form, the CDR3 reads TGTGCCAGCAGCCCCCAGGCGGGGGACAATGAGCAGTTCTTC.

This rearrangement joins TRBV11-2 to TRBJ2-7, with no clear D. The CDR3 runs to 13 residues. Germline-derived CDR1 and CDR2 are SGHAT and FQNNGV. Between the trimmed V and J ends, which lost 5 bases and 3 bases, there was a span of 11 bases. CDR3 DNA sequence: TGTGCCAGCAGCCTTGCCGAAAACTACGAGCAGTACTTC. Protein sequence: CASSLAENYEQYF. Looking up the rest from reference TRBV11-2 and TRBJ2-7 gives the full variable domain: EAGVAQSPRYKIIEKRQSVAFWCNPISGHATLYWYQQILGQGPKLLIQFQNNGVVDDSQLPKDRFSAERLKGVDSTLKIQPAKLEDSAVYLCASSLAENYEQYFGPGTRLTVT.

V is TRBV7-8 and J is TRBJ2-5; tentatively, D is TRBD1 or TRBD2 (5 bases each). V lost 10 bases to trimming and J lost 5 bases, with 14 bases between them. Germline CDR1 SGHVS, CDR2 FQNEAQ. The CDR3 consists of 12 residues. This CDR3 is CATIGATETQYF. In nucleotides, the CDR3 is TGTGCCACGATCGGGGCTACGGAGACCCAGTACTTC.

The chain combines TRBV6-5 with TRBJ1-2; no reliable D call. The ends were cut back, 3 bases at V and 4 bases at J, with 9 bases in the middle. CDR3 length: 13 amino acids. Germline V gene sequence: CDR1 MNHEY, CDR2 SVGAGI. CDR3 region: CASSYSPPYGYTF. CDR3 bases: TGTGCCAGCAGTTATTCGCCCCCCTATGGCTACACCTTC.

The V call is TRBV2, the J call TRBJ2-2, with 8 bases that match TRBD2. This CDR3 has 14 amino acids. Germline V gene data show CDR1 as SNHLY and CDR2 as FYNNEI. With 7 bases clipped from V and 4 bases from J, the junction kept 5 bases outside the gene matches. CDR3 coding DNA: TGTGCCAGCATAACCCGGGGGGGCACCGGGGAGCTGTTTTTT. Its translation: CASITRGGTGELFF.

The chain is built from TRBV7-8 and TRBJ2-7; D call uncertain. The germline V gene encodes CDR1 SGHVS and CDR2 FQNEAQ. Trimming removed 2 bases from V and 1 base from J, with 0 bases in between. This CDR3 region has 11 residues. As DNA, the CDR3 is TGTGCCAGCAGCTTATCCTACGAGCAGTACTTC. It encodes CASSLSYEQYF. Combining the CDR3 with reference TRBV7-8 and TRBJ2-7 gives the whole variable domain GAGVSQSPRYKVAKRGQDVALRCDPISGHVSLFWYQQALGQGPEFLTYFQNEAQLDKSGLPSDRFFAERPEGSVSTLKIQRTQQEDSAVYLCASSLSYEQYFGPGTRLTVT.

This clone was counted a single time. This chain connects TRBV30 to TRBJ1-3; no clear D. Germline V gene sequence: CDR1 GTSNPN, CDR2 SVGIG (reference sequence). CDR3 size: 13 residues. V lost 2 bases to trimming and J lost 0 bases, with 5 bases between them. CDR3 residues: CAWSPFSGNTIYF. CDR3 nucleotide sequence: TGTGCCTGGAGTCCATTCTCTGGAAACACCATATATTTT.

The chain recombines TRBV11-3 with TRBJ2-2; TRBD1 agrees at 7 bases. Germline V gene lookup returns CDR1 SGHNT and CDR2 YENEEA. The CDR3 is made up of 16 amino acids. J lost 4 bases, V lost 4 bases, and 9 bases had no gene match. The CDR3 nucleotides read TGTGCCAGCAGCTCCCGACAGGGAGCAGGCACCGGGGAGCTGTTTTTT. This codes for CASSSRQGAGTGELFF.

The V and J genes are TRBV6-6 and TRBJ1-1; possible D gene TRBD1, 6 bases. The CDR3 sequence is 16 residues long. Trimming removed 4 bases from V and 4 bases from J, with 19 bases in between. Per germline, CDR1 MNHNY and CDR2 SVGAGI (reference sequence). The chain's CDR3 is CASSLTGQFTGTEAFF. CDR3 DNA: TGTGCCAGCAGTTTGACAGGACAATTTACTGGCACTGAAGCTTTCTTT.

The rearrangement links TRBV7-2 to TRBJ2-7; 9 nucleotides align to TRBD2. Germline V gene data show CDR1 as SGHTA and CDR2 as FQGNSA. This CDR3 is built from 16 residues. With V trimmed by 1 base and J by 3 bases, 7 bases remained unmatched. CDR3 region: CASSLVSGGILYEQYF. CDR3 DNA sequence: TGTGCCAGCAGCTTAGTTAGCGGGGGAATACTCTACGAGCAGTACTTC.

The genes are TRBV7-9 and TRBJ2-7; possibly TRBD2 for D (5 bases). Trimming stripped 5 bases from V and 6 bases from J, with 20 bases between. CDR1 and CDR2 (germline): SEHNR, FQNEAQ (reference sequence). The CDR3 covers 15 residues. The CDR3 nucleotides read TGTGCCAGCAGCCCCATGGTGTACGGGGTCTCCGAGCAGTACTTC. It specifies CASSPMVYGVSEQYF.

The rearrangement joins TRBV30 to TRBJ2-2, with 8 bases lining up with TRBD2. The CDR3 extends over 15 amino acids. V dropped 0 bases and J dropped 5; count of bases not matched to a gene: 5. CDR1 GTSNPN and CDR2 SVGIG come from the germline V gene (reference sequence). The CDR3 region is CAWSVPREGTGELFF. The CDR3 region has the DNA TGTGCCTGGAGTGTCCCCCGGGAGGGTACCGGGGAGCTGTTTTTT.

Only one count was recorded for this clone. The chain recombines TRBV5-1 with TRBJ2-7; 10 bases line up with TRBD2. Per the germline V gene, CDR1 is SGHRS and CDR2 is YFSETQ. V trimming: 0 bases; J trimming: 7 bases; junction bases outside the gene matches: 7. The CDR3 has 15 residues. CDR3 in DNA: TGCGCCAGCAGCTTGGAAGCGGGGGGGTCCTTTGAGCAGTACTTC. This codes for CASSLEAGGSFEQYF.

The sample holds one count of this clone. This rearrangement joins TRBV7-6 to TRBJ1-4; 7 bases are shared with TRBD1. The CDR3 sequence is 15 residues long. Germline CDR1 reads SGHVS; CDR2 reads FNYEAQ. J gave up 8 bases and V 1 base, and 7 bases lay outside the gene matches. CDR3 sequence reads: CASSLGKGAREKLFF. CDR3 DNA sequence: TGTGCCAGCAGCTTAGGGAAGGGGGCGAGGGAAAAACTGTTTTTT.

This chain's CDR3 is CASTAENNEQFF. As DNA, the CDR3 is TGTGCCAGTACGGCGGAGAACAATGAGCAGTTCTTC. V usage is TRBV27 and J usage is TRBJ2-1, with D hard to call. This CDR3 contains 12 residues. V was shortened by 9 bases and J by 5 bases, with 11 bases between the two germline ends. In germline, CDR1 is MNHEY, CDR2 SMNVEV (reference sequence).

This chain uses TRBV7-6 with TRBJ2-3, with D unclear. Looked up from germline, CDR1 is SGHVS and CDR2 is FNYEAQ. The CDR3 has 15 amino acids. Trimming pared 1 base from V and 5 bases from J, leaving 13 bases between. Written as DNA, the CDR3 is TGTGCCAGCAGCTTAGTGGGCCGATGGGAAGATACGCAGTATTTT. This sequence encodes CASSLVGRWEDTQYF.

The chain combines TRBV14 with TRBJ2-1; D is possibly TRBD1 (5 bases). Between the trimmed V and J ends, which lost 5 bases and 2 bases, there was a span of 7 bases. Germline values: CDR1 SGHDN, CDR2 FVKESK. The CDR3 covers 13 residues. In DNA, the CDR3 is TGTGCCAGCAGCGGGGCACCCTACAATGAGCAGTTCTTC. It is translated as CASSGAPYNEQFF.

The V call is TRBV19, the J call TRBJ2-3, with 8 nucleotides matching TRBD1. This CDR3 spans 13 amino acids. Per germline, CDR1 LNHDA and CDR2 SQIVND (reference sequence). J was trimmed by 4 bases and V by 5 bases; bases with no gene match: 2. CDR3 bases: TGTGCCAGTAGTCTACAGGGGGCAGATACGCAGTATTTT. Residues: CASSLQGADTQYF.

This chain joins TRBV28 and TRBJ2-2, with D possibly matching TRBD1 (6 bases). The germline V gene encodes CDR1 MDHEN and CDR2 SYDVKM. The CDR3 has 13 amino acids. V shed 5 bases and J shed 6 bases, with 10 bases lying between them. CDR3 sequence (DNA): TGTGCCAGCAGTCTCCAGGGGCCCGGGGAGCTGTTTTTT. Amino acids: CASSLQGPGELFF.

The chain links TRBV14 to TRBJ2-7, with 7 bases lining up with TRBD1. The CDR3 consists of 13 residues. After removal of 4 bases from V and 4 bases from J, the junction contained 4 bases not matched to a gene. Per germline, CDR1 SGHDN and CDR2 FVKESK. CDR3 sequence: CASSLTGIYEQYF. CDR3 coding DNA: TGTGCCAGCAGCCTGACAGGGATTTACGAGCAGTACTTC. Full variable domain (missing parts from reference TRBV14 and TRBJ2-7): EAGVTQFPSHSVIEKGQTVTLRCDPISGHDNLYWYRRVMGKEIKFLLHFVKESKQDESGMPNNRFLAERTGGTYSTLKVQPAELEDSGVYFCASSLTGIYEQYFGPGTRLTVT.

This chain connects TRBV18 to TRBJ2-3, with D perhaps matching TRBD1 (6 bases). Germline CDR1 and CDR2: KGHSH and LQKENI. This CDR3 region has 16 residues. V was cut by 4 bases and J by 2 bases, with 16 bases left in between. CDR3 in amino acids: CASSHRETDFTDTQYF. The CDR3 coding sequence is TGTGCCAGCTCACACAGGGAAACAGACTTCACAGATACGCAGTATTTT.